A selection of T cell receptor beta chains follows, all from one sample in a study of CXCR3-negative and CXCR3-positive naive CD8 T cells. No DNA is given; TCRdb re-called the 5' RACE reads and lists each CDR3 protein once. The table for this sample gives 20,000 to 30,000 distinct CDR3 sequences. Sequencing was performed on naive CXCR3- CD8+ T cells from blood. The receptors stem from a human donor in good health. Some clones in this sample may be carry-over from other donors' samples. The CDR3 runs from the conserved cysteine through the conserved F or W. Clone size is not always given. Where it is, it says once, few, many or a class for expanded clones.

V: TRBV29-1
length: 13
size: NA
J: TRBJ2-1
CDR3: CSVTPDDRNEQFF

V: TRBV10-3
length: 13
size: NA
J: TRBJ1-2
CDR3: CAIGTAVLYGYTF

V: TRBV4-3
length: 13
size: NA
J: TRBJ1-1
CDR3: CASSQDAGLEAFF

V: TRBV7-6
length: 12
size: NA
J: TRBJ2-7
CDR3: CASSLAEDEQYF

V: TRBV6-4
length: 17
size: NA
J: TRBJ2-1
CDR3: CASSESSSGGDYNEQFF

V: TRBV5-1
length: 15
size: NA
J: TRBJ1-2
CDR3: CASSLDPTTNYGYTF

V: TRBV4-2
length: 16
size: NA
J: TRBJ2-1
CDR3: CASSQDSSGTYNEQFF

V: TRBV20-1
length: 14
size: NA
J: TRBJ2-7
CDR3: CSARGPQTDYEQYF

V: TRBV15
length: 13
size: NA
J: TRBJ2-2
CDR3: CATSNSNTGELFF

V: TRBV7-9
length: 16
size: NA
J: TRBJ2-1
CDR3: CASSLYRGLDVGEQFF

V: TRBV28
length: 16
size: NA
J: TRBJ2-5
CDR3: CASSLLWIQSEETQYF

V: TRBV20-1
length: 14
size: NA
J: TRBJ2-1
CDR3: CSAGGLDSYNEQFF

V: TRBV15
length: 18
size: NA
J: TRBJ2-3
CDR3: CATSRDLSGGPDTDTQYF

V: TRBV5-1
length: 14
size: NA
J: TRBJ2-7
CDR3: CASSLTGGGDEQYF

V: TRBV4-2
length: 15
size: NA
J: TRBJ2-7
CDR3: CASSEKGGLVYEQYF

V: TRBV15
length: 14
size: medium-sized
J: TRBJ2-7
CDR3: CATSRDTTGGEQYF

V: TRBV19
length: 15
size: NA
J: TRBJ2-7
CDR3: CASSSVRTGPNEQYF

V: TRBV9
length: 14
size: NA
J: TRBJ2-1
CDR3: CASSGRQGQPEQFF

V: TRBV12-5
length: 14
size: NA
J: TRBJ2-3
CDR3: CASGLVASTDTQYF

V: TRBV7-6
length: 17
size: NA
J: TRBJ2-2
CDR3: CASSLQGAFYNAGELFF

V: TRBV9
length: 14
size: NA
J: TRBJ2-7
CDR3: CASSVDGGTYEQYF

V: TRBV12-3/TRBV12-4
length: 12
size: NA
J: TRBJ2-5
CDR3: CASSSVQETQYF

V: TRBV14
length: 17
size: NA
J: TRBJ1-2
CDR3: CASSQARRVSPNYGYTF

V: TRBV11-2
length: 15
size: NA
J: TRBJ2-5
CDR3: CASSLNGGSKETQYF

V: TRBV20-1
length: 16
size: NA
J: TRBJ2-7
CDR3: CSARDLAGFGPYEQYF

V: TRBV7-9
length: 16
size: NA
J: TRBJ2-7
CDR3: CASSLVGLAFDYEQYF